This TCR beta chain was sequenced in a study of circulating and synovial CD4+ cells in juvenile arthritis. The repertoire was sequenced with immunoSEQ multiplex PCR; TCRdb's copy has only in-frame clones and lacks some. The sample consists of about 34,000 clones, 95% of them appearing once. J gave up 3 bases and V 5 bases, and 9 bases lay outside the gene matches. This CDR3 has 16 amino acids. Germline values: CDR1 SGHTA, CDR2 FQGTGA. The source is a human donor with juvenile idiopathic arthritis. This chain links TRBV7-3 with TRBJ1-2; 10 nucleotides agree with TRBD1. Sequenced material: CD4+ T cells from blood. In DNA form, the CDR3 reads TGTGCCAGCAGCCCTACCTTCGGACAGGGGGACTATGGCTACACCTTC. Its protein product is CASSPTFGQGDYGYTF.